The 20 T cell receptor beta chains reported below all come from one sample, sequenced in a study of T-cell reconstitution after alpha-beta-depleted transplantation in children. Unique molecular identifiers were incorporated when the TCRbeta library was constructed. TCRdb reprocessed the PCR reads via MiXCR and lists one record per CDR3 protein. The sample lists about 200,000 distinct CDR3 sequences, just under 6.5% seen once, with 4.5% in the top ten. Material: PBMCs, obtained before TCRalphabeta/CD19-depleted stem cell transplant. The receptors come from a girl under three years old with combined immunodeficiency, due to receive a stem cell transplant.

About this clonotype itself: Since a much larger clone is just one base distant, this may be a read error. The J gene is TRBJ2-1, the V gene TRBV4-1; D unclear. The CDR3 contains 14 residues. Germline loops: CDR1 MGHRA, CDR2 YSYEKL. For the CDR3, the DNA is TGCGCCAGCAGCCAAGTTACCGGATACATTGAGCAGTTCTTC. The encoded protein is CASSQVTGYIEQFF.

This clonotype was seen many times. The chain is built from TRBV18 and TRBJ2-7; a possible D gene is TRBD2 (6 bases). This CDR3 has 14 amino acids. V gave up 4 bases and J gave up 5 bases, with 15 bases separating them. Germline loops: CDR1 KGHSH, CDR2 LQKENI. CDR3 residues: CASSLSGDGHEQYF. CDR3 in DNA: TGTGCCAGCTCACTGTCGGGAGATGGCCACGAGCAGTACTTC.

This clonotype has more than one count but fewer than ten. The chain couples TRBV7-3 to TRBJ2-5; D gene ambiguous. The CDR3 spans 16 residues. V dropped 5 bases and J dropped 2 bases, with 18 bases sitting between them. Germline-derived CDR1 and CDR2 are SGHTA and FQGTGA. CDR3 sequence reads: CASSANGIGGQETQYF. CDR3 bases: TGTGCCAGCAGCGCGAACGGAATCGGCGGACAAGAGACCCAGTACTTC.

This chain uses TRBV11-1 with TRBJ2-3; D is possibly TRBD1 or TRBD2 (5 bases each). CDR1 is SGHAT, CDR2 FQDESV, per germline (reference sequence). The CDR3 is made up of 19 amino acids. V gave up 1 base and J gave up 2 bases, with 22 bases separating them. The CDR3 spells CASSLVYGAGGLYTDTQYF. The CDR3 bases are TGTGCCAGCAGCTTAGTATACGGGGCTGGCGGGCTCTACACAGATACGCAGTATTTT.

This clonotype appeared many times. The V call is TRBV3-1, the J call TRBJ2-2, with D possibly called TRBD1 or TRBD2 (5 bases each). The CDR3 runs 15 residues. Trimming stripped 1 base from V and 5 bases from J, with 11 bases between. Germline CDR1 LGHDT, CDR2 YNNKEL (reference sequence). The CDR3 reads CASSQAGTGTGELFF. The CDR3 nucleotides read TGTGCCAGCAGCCAAGCGGGGACCGGGACCGGGGAGCTGTTTTTT.

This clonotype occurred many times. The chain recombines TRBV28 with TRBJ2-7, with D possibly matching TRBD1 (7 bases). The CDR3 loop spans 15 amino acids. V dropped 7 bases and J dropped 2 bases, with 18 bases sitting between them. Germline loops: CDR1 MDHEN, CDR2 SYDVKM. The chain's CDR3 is CASKSDRRGPYEQYF. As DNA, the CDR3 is TGTGCCAGCAAATCGGACAGGAGGGGCCCCTACGAGCAGTACTTC.

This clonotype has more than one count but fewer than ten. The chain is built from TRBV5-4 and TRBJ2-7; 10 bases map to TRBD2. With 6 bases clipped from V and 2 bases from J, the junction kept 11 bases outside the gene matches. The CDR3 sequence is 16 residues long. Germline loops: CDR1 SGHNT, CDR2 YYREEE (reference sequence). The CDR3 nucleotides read TGTGCCAGCACCTCAAGGACTAGCGGCTCAACCTACGAGCAGTACTTC. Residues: CASTSRTSGSTYEQYF.

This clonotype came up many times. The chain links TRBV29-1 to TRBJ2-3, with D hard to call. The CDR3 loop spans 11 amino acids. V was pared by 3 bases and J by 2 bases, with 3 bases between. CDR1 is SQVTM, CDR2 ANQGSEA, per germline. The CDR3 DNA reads TGCAGCGTTGATATCACAGATACGCAGTATTTT. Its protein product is CSVDITDTQYF.

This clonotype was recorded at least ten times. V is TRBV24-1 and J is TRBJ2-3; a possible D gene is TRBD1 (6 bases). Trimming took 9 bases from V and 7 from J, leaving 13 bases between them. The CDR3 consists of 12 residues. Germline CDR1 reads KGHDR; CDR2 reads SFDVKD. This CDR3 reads CATLDRLNTQYF. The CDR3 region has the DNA TGTGCCACCCTAGACAGGCTAAATACGCAGTATTTT.

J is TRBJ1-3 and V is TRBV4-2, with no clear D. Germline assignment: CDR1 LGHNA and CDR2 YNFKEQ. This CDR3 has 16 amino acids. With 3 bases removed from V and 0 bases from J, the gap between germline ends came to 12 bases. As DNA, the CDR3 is TGTGCCAGCAGCCACCCGACTCTCTTCTCTGGAAACACCATATATTTT. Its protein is CASSHPTLFSGNTIYF.

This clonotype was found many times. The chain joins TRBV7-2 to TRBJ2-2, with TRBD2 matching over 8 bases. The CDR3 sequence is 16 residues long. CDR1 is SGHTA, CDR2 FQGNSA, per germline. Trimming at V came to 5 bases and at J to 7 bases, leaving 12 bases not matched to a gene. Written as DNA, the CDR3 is TGTGCCAGCAGCCCAGAGCCAGCGGGAGAAGTCGGGGAGCTGTTTTTT. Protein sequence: CASSPEPAGEVGELFF.

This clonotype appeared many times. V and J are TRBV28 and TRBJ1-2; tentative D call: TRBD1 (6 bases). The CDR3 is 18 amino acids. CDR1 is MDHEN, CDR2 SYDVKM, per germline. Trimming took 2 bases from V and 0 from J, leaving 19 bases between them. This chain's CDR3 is CASSLRGRSSLANYGYTF. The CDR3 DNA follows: TGTGCCAGCAGTTTACGGGGGCGCAGCTCCTTAGCTAACTATGGCTACACCTTC.

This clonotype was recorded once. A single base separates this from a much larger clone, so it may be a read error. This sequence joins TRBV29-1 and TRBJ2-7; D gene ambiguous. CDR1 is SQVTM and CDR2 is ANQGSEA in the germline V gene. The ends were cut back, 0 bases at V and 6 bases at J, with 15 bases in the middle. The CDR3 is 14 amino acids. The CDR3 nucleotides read TGCAGCGTTGAAGATCCTAGATATGCCTGCGAGCAGTACTTC. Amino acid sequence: CSVEDPRYACEQYF.

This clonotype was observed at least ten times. This CDR3 is CASSLSGTGYEQYF. CDR3 bases: TGTGCCAGCAGTTTGTCCGGGACAGGGTACGAGCAGTACTTC. The genes are TRBV27 and TRBJ2-7; 9 nucleotides line up with TRBD1. The CDR3 consists of 14 residues. With V trimmed by 3 bases and J by 4 bases, 4 bases remained unmatched. CDR1 is MNHEY, CDR2 SMNVEV, per germline (reference sequence).

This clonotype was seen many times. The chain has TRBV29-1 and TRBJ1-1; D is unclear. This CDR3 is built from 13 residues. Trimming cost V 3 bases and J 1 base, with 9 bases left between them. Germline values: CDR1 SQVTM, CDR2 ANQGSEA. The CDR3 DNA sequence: TGCAGCGTTGACGAGGGCACGAACACTGAAGCTTTCTTT. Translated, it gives CSVDEGTNTEAFF. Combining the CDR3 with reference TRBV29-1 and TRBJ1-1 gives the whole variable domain SAVISQKPSRDICQRGTSLTIQCQVDSQVTMMFWYRQQPGQSLTLIATANQGSEATYESGFVIDKFPISRPNLTFSTLTVSNMSPEDSSIYLCSVDEGTNTEAFFGQGTRLTVV.

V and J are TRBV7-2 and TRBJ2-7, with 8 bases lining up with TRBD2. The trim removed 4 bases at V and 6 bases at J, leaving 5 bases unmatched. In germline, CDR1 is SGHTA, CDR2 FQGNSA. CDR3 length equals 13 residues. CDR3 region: CASSSRGGAEQYF. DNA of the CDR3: TGTGCCAGCAGCTCTCGGGGGGGGGCCGAGCAGTACTTC.

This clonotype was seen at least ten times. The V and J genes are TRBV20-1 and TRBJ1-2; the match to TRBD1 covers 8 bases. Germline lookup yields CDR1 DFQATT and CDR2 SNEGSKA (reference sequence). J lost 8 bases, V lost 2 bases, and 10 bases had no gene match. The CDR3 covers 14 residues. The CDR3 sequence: CSARNGQGGGGYTF. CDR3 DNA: TGCAGTGCTAGAAATGGACAGGGAGGAGGAGGCTACACCTTC.

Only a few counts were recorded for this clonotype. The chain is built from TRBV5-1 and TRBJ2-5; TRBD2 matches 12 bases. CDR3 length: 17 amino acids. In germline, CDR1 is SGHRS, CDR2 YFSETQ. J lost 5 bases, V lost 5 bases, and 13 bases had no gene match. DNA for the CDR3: TGCGCCAGCAGTTCAAGACTAGCGGGAGATGGGATGGAGACCCAGTACTTC. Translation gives CASSSRLAGDGMETQYF.

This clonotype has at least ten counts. In nucleotides, the CDR3 is TGTGCCAGCTTGGAGGGGGAATACAATGAGCAGTTCTTC. Encoded protein: CASLEGEYNEQFF. The chain combines TRBV6-6 with TRBJ2-1; D could derive from TRBD1 or TRBD2 (6 bases each). The CDR3 totals 13 residues. Trimming cost V 8 bases and J 4 bases, with 12 bases left between them. The V gene's germline CDR1 is MNHNY and CDR2 SVGAGI (reference sequence).

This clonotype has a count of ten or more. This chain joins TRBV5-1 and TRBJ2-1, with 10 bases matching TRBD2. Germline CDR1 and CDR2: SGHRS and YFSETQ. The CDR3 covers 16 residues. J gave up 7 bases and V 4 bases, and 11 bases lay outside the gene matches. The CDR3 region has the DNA TGCGCCAGCAGCCCTCAAGCGGGGGGGCCGGTTAATGAGCAGTTCTTC. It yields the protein CASSPQAGGPVNEQFF.